The 14 T cell receptor beta chains below come from one sample, sequenced in a study of blood T cells in healthy people across ages. The use of a sample-barcoded 5' primer and a J-beta primer mix characterized a second PCR of roughly 7 to 11 cycles. TCRdb independently ran MiXCR on the 5' RACE reads; one entry per CDR3 protein. This table has some 940,000 distinct CDR3 sequences, roughly 29% appearing once. The same sample was also used in a study of T cells of mothers and their children.

Sequenced input: blood. These receptors came from a woman between 40 and 55 years old in good health.

In this sample, this clonotype turned up once. The CDR3 reads CASSLAGYGGELFF. The DNA of the CDR3 is TGTGCCAGCAGCCTGGCTGGGTACGGCGGGGAGCTGTTTTTT. The V gene is TRBV7-6, the J gene TRBJ2-2; no reliable D call. The CDR3 has 14 amino acids. V was shortened by 5 bases and J by 7 bases, with 14 bases between the two germline ends. From germline, CDR1 is SGHVS and CDR2 FNYEAQ.

J is TRBJ2-4 and V is TRBV28; TRBD2 is a possible D gene (5 bases). Germline V gene sequence: CDR1 MDHEN, CDR2 SYDVKM. With 11 bases removed from V and 0 bases from J, the gap between germline ends came to 14 bases. The CDR3 covers 14 residues. The CDR3 DNA sequence: TGTGCCGCGACCACGGGATTAGCCAAAAACATTCAGTACTTC. This codes for CAATTGLAKNIQYF.

Many counts were recorded for this clonotype. This chain connects TRBV12-3 or TRBV12-4 to TRBJ2-6; D gene unclear. V was cut by 5 bases and J by 0 bases, with 14 bases left in between. CDR3 length: 17 residues. CDR3 in DNA: TGTGCCAGCAGTCCACGGGCGGCGGACTCTGGGGCCAACGTCCTGACTTTC. Translated: CASSPRAADSGANVLTF.

For this clonotype: This could be a read error, since a much larger clone is one nucleotide away. The chain is built from TRBV6-2 or TRBV6-3 and TRBJ2-6; the D gene could be TRBD1 or TRBD2 (5 bases each). The CDR3 is made up of 17 amino acids. Germline CDR1 and CDR2: MNHEY and SVGEGT. The CDR3 loop is CASSYGTSNSGADVLTF. The CDR3 nucleotides read TGTGCCAGCAGTTATGGGACCTCCAACTCTGGGGCCGACGTCCTGACTTTC.

This chain uses TRBV15 with TRBJ1-5, with a weak D call TRBD1 (5 bases). The CDR3 sequence is 15 residues long. Trimming pared 5 bases from V and 3 bases from J, leaving 14 bases between. Germline V gene sequence: CDR1 LNHNV, CDR2 YYDKDF (reference sequence). The CDR3, as DNA: TGTGCCACCAGCGAGGGGCCCGGCTACAATCAGCCCCAGCATTTT. Translated: CATSEGPGYNQPQHF.

This clonotype was seen only a few times. This rearrangement joins TRBV6-6 to TRBJ2-1; no clear D gene. The CDR3 consists of 15 residues. V lost 2 bases and J 6 bases, leaving 14 bases between the germline ends. CDR1 is MNHNY and CDR2 is SVGAGI in the germline V gene (reference sequence). Here the CDR3 reads CASSYAPATPNEQFF. In nucleotides, the CDR3 is TGTGCCAGCAGTTACGCCCCCGCGACGCCCAATGAGCAGTTCTTC.

This clonotype was seen more than once but under ten times. The chain uses TRBV6-2 or TRBV6-3 and TRBJ2-5, with 10 bases fitting TRBD1. The CDR3 loop spans 14 amino acids. With V trimmed by 7 bases and J by 5 bases, 7 bases remained unmatched. Germline V gene sequence: CDR1 MNHEY, CDR2 SVGEGT. The CDR3 spells CASKPGQGWETQYF. Written as DNA, the CDR3 is TGTGCCAGCAAACCGGGACAGGGGTGGGAGACCCAGTACTTC.

This clonotype was found many times. A read error may account for a junction end that differs from germline. The chain employs TRBV12-3 or TRBV12-4 and TRBJ1-1; no clear D. The CDR3 runs to 11 residues. This chain's CDR3 is CASSLKTEAFF. CDR3 DNA sequence: TGTGCCAGCAGTTTGAAGACTGAAGCTTTCTTT.

This chain's CDR3 is CASREQDNYGYTF. The CDR3 nucleotides read TGTGCCAGCAGGGAACAGGACAACTATGGCTACACCTTC. The chain carries TRBV27 and TRBJ1-2, with a possible D match to TRBD1 (5 bases). V gave up 6 bases and J gave up 2 bases, with 10 bases separating them. Germline assignment: CDR1 MNHEY and CDR2 SMNVEV (reference sequence). CDR3 length: 13 amino acids.

This clonotype was detected only a few times. This chain joins TRBV29-1 and TRBJ1-1, with D maybe TRBD1 (5 bases). The CDR3 is 12 residues long. CDR1 and CDR2 from the germline V gene are SQVTM and ANQGSEA. Trimming left V 3 bases short and J 5 bases short, with 10 bases between. In nucleotides, the CDR3 is TGCAGCGTTGATCCCAGGGAAACTGAAGCTTTCTTT. This encodes CSVDPRETEAFF. Full variable domain (rest looked up from reference TRBV29-1 and TRBJ1-1): SAVISQKPSRDICQRGTSLTIQCQVDSQVTMMFWYRQQPGQSLTLIATANQGSEATYESGFVIDKFPISRPNLTFSTLTVSNMSPEDSSIYLCSVDPRETEAFFGQGTRLTVV.

This clonotype has only a few counts. The V gene is TRBV7-9, the J gene TRBJ2-5, with TRBD1 matching over 7 bases. The J segment lost 4 bases and the V segment lost 1 base, leaving 3 bases of the junction unmatched. Germline-derived CDR1 and CDR2 are SEHNR and FQNEAQ (reference sequence). The CDR3 runs 14 residues. The CDR3 reads CASSLETGLETQYF. The DNA of the CDR3 is TGTGCCAGCAGCTTAGAGACAGGGTTAGAGACCCAGTACTTC.

V usage is TRBV11-2 and J usage is TRBJ1-6; 8 nucleotides align to TRBD1. The CDR3 loop spans 15 amino acids. From germline, CDR1 is SGHAT and CDR2 FQNNGV. V lost 11 bases to trimming and J lost 7 bases; unmatched junction nucleotides: 13. The CDR3 DNA reads TGTGCCTGCTCGCAGGGGGCCCACCGGAATTCACCCCTCCACTTT. Protein sequence: CACSQGAHRNSPLHF.

On this clonotype: Possible read error: a much larger clone is one base away. J is TRBJ1-2 and V is TRBV28; tentatively, D is TRBD1 (5 bases). V was clipped by 6 bases and J by 4 bases, with 12 bases between them. The CDR3 length is 13 residues. Germline V gene lookup returns CDR1 MDHEN and CDR2 SYDVKM. CDR3 nucleotides: TGTGCCAGCAGAAACGGGGGGAGCTATGGCTACACCTTC. Protein: CASRNGGSYGYTF.

The rearrangement joins TRBV20-1 to TRBJ2-3, with D possibly matching TRBD1 (6 bases). Trimming took 1 base from V and 0 from J, leaving 11 bases between them. The CDR3 contains 15 residues. Germline CDR1 and CDR2: DFQATT and SNEGSKA (reference sequence). The CDR3 DNA is TGCAGTGCTAGAGTAGCAGGGGCTAGCACAGATACGCAGTATTTT. Residues: CSARVAGASTDTQYF.